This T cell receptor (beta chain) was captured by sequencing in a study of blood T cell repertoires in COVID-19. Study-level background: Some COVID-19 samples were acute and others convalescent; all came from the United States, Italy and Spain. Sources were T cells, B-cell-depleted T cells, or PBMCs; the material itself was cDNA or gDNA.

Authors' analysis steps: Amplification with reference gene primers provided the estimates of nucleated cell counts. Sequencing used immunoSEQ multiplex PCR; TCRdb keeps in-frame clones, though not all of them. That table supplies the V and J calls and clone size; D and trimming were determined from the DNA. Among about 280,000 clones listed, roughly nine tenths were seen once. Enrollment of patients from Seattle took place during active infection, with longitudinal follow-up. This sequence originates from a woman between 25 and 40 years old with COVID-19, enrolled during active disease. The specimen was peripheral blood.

The CDR3 protein is CASSLGATDTQYF. The DNA of the CDR3 is TGTGCCAGCAGCTTAGGGGCCACAGATACGCAGTATTTT. The V gene is TRBV11-2, the J gene TRBJ2-3; no definite D call. Trimming took 1 base from V and 2 from J, leaving 4 bases between them. CDR3 length equals 13 residues. The germline V gene encodes CDR1 SGHAT and CDR2 FQNNGV.